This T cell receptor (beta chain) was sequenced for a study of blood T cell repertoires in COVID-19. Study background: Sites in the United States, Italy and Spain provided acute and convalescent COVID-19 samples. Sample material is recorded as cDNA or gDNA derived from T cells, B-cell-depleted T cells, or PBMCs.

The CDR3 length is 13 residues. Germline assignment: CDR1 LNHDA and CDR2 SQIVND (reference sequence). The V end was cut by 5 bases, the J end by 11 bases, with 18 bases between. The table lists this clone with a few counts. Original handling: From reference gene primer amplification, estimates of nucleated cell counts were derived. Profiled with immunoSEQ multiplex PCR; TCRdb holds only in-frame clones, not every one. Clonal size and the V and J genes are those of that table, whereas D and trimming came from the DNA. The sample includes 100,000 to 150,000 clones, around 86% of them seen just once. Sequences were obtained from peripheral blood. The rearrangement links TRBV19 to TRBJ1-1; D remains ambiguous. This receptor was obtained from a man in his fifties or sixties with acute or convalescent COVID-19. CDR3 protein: CASSLPGEEEAFF. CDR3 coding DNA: TGTGCCAGTAGTCTACCCGGGGAGGAGGAGGCTTTCTTT.